The clone carrying this T cell receptor beta chain was seen a few times. Its antigen is not known. The sample comes from a study of response to subunit inactivated influenza vaccine. Study conclusions and caveats: A suggestion made by the authors is that each seasonal influenza vaccination recruits few new T cells.

The CDR3 spans 13 residues. V was cut by 5 bases and J by 0 bases, with 10 bases left in between. Germline-derived CDR1 and CDR2 are SQVTM and ANQGSEA. TCRdb used MiXCR to reprocess the RT-PCR reads, holding one entry per CDR3 protein. The repertoire holds hundreds of thousands of distinct CDR3 sequences, 20% to 25% seen once, with around 10% in the top ten. The sequencing used PBMCs from blood, collected around 22 months after vaccination. The chain links TRBV29-1 to TRBJ1-1, with D perhaps matching TRBD1 (5 bases). The receptor was isolated from a man in his fifties or sixties who received an inactivated influenza vaccine. This CDR3 is CSVHGTLNTEAFF. CDR3 bases: TGCAGCGTTCACGGGACTTTGAACACTGAAGCTTTCTTT. Full variable domain (rest looked up from reference TRBV29-1 and TRBJ1-1): SAVISQKPSRDICQRGTSLTIQCQVDSQVTMMFWYRQQPGQSLTLIATANQGSEATYESGFVIDKFPISRPNLTFSTLTVSNMSPEDSSIYLCSVHGTLNTEAFFGQGTRLTVV.